What follows describes a single TCR beta chain. This specimen belongs to a study of CD8 T cells in Susac syndrome. CD8+ and CD4+ T cells from blood underwent TCR beta sequencing. cDNA came from 0.5 to 1 ug RNA primed by random hexamers. MiXCR, run by TCRdb on the immunoSEQ multiplex PCR reads, gives a single entry per CDR3 protein. The sample yields about 160,000 distinct CDR3 sequences, approximately 94% seen once. The TCR originated in a human donor with multiple sclerosis. The specimen was CD4+ T cells from PBMCs.

CDR3 region: CASTFLQGRPFF. CDR3 sequence (DNA): TGTGCCAGCACTTTCCTACAGGGGCGTCCTTTCTTT. The genes are TRBV12-3 or TRBV12-4 and TRBJ1-1; TRBD1 agrees at 7 bases. The CDR3 has 12 amino acids. Germline trimming cut 7 bases from V and 12 bases from J; bases unmatched to any gene: 11.